These T cell receptor beta chains were read from a single sample in a study of T cell responses to AZD1222 COVID-19 vaccine. Some clones are missing from TCRdb's copy, which holds only in-frame ones; the method was immunoSEQ multiplex PCR. The data hold 100,000 to 120,000 clones, with around 93% observed a single time. The material sequenced was peripheral blood, taken 28 days after the second AZD1222 dose. The source is an adult who received the AZD1222 COVID-19 vaccine. Each CDR3 is given with its conserved first and last residue. A D gene is named only where the DNA matches it firmly. Some rows mark clone size as missing; the rest say once, few, many or name a class of expanded clone.

>NA|NA|TRBV3-1/TRBV3-2|TRBJ1-2
CASSQGGAGVTIYGYTF
TGTGCCAGCAGCCAGGGGGGCGCGGGGGTTACCATCTATGGCTACACCTTC
>TRBD1|NA|TRBV4-2|TRBJ2-2
CASSQAPGQGVTGELFF
TGTGCCAGCAGCCAAGCCCCCGGACAGGGGGTCACCGGGGAGCTGTTTTTT
>NA|NA|TRBV29-1|TRBJ1-2
CSVEGQLTGYTF
TGCAGCGTTGAAGGACAGTTGACGGGCTACACCTTC
>TRBD2|NA|TRBV2|TRBJ2-3
CASRTSGRADTQYF
TGTGCCAGCCGGACTAGCGGGAGGGCAGATACGCAGTATTTT
>NA|NA|TRBV19|TRBJ1-4
CASLQGTGISEKLFF
TGTGCCAGCCTGCAGGGGACCGGGATATCTGAAAAACTGTTTTTT
>NA|NA|TRBV19|TRBJ1-5
CASSIGAQNNQPQHF
TGTGCCAGTAGTATAGGGGCACAAAACAATCAGCCCCAGCATTTT
>TRBD1|NA|TRBV27|TRBJ1-1
CASSRDRGNTEAFF
TGTGCCAGCAGCCGGGACAGGGGGAACACTGAAGCTTTCTTT
>NA|NA|TRBV6-2/TRBV6-3|TRBJ1-1
CASSSGLNTEAFF
TGTGCCAGCAGTTCAGGGCTGAACACTGAAGCTTTCTTT
>NA|once|TRBV5-1|TRBJ1-5
CASSPLSSNQPQHF
TGCGCCAGCAGCCCGCTTAGTAGCAATCAGCCCCAGCATTTT
>NA|NA|TRBV29-1|TRBJ1-1
CSVEGREVPEAFF
TGCAGCGTTGAGGGCAGGGAGGTCCCTGAAGCTTTCTTT
>TRBD2|NA|TRBV12-5|TRBJ2-1
CASGLYERGVYNEQFF
TGTGCTAGTGGTTTGTACGAGCGGGGCGTTTACAATGAGCAGTTCTTC
>NA|NA|TRBV19|TRBJ2-6
CASSPSSGANVLTF
TGTGCCAGTAGTCCCAGCTCTGGGGCCAACGTCCTGACTTTC
>NA|once|TRBV19|TRBJ1-1
CASSLRVNTEAFF
TGTGCCAGTAGTCTGAGGGTGAACACTGAAGCTTTCTTT
>NA|NA|TRBV2|TRBJ1-2
CASSSSGTPGGDDGYTF
TGTGCCAGCAGTTCCTCCGGGACACCGGGCGGGGACGATGGCTACACCTTC
>NA|NA|TRBV27|TRBJ1-4
CASRQTNEKLFF
TGTGCCAGCCGACAGACAAATGAAAAACTGTTTTTT
>NA|once|TRBV6-1|TRBJ1-2
CASSGGMRAGASYGYTF
TGTGCCAGCAGTGGAGGGATGAGGGCAGGGGCATCCTATGGCTACACCTTC
>NA|NA|TRBV7-8|TRBJ1-3
CASSLGPDSSGNTIYF
TGTGCCAGCAGCTTAGGCCCGGACAGTTCTGGAAACACCATATATTTT
>NA|once|TRBV6-6|TRBJ1-5
CASSPRKRRGGNQPQHF
TGTGCCAGCAGTCCGAGAAAAAGGAGGGGAGGCAATCAGCCCCAGCATTTT
>TRBD1|NA|TRBV6-5|TRBJ1-1
CASRGPGQVYTEAFF
TGTGCCAGCAGGGGGCCTGGACAGGTTTACACTGAAGCTTTCTTT
>NA|once|TRBV10-3|TRBJ2-1
CLAGGNNEQFF
TGTTTGGCAGGAGGCAACAATGAGCAGTTCTTC
>NA|NA|TRBV7-6|TRBJ2-6
CASSLTSSGANVLTF
TGTGCCAGCAGCTTAACAAGCTCTGGGGCCAACGTCCTGACTTTC